A selection of T cell receptor beta chains follows, all from one sample in a study of blood T cell repertoires in COVID-19. Only in-frame clones appear in the TCRdb table, and some are missing; sequencing was by immunoSEQ multiplex PCR. The table records tens of thousands of clones, more than 75% of them present only once. The specimen was peripheral blood. All receptors come from a woman of 80 years or more with acute or convalescent COVID-19. The CDR3 runs from the conserved cysteine through the conserved F or W. A D gene is named only where the DNA matches it firmly. Clone sizes are given selectively: once, few, many, or a class where the clone is expanded.

d_call | j_call | v_call | clone_size | cdr3_aa | cdr3_nt
TRBD1 | TRBJ2-1 | TRBV7-8 | NA | CASSSFQGAGNEQFF | TGTGCCAGCAGCTCTTTCCAGGGGGCGGGGAATGAGCAGTTCTTC
TRBD1 | TRBJ2-3 | TRBV5-1 | NA | CASSVGTGEGDTQYF | TGCGCCAGCAGCGTGGGGACAGGGGAGGGAGATACGCAGTATTTT
TRBD2 | TRBJ2-6 | TRBV18 | NA | CASSQGLASSGANVLTF | TGTGCCAGCTCACAGGGACTAGCGAGCTCTGGGGCCAACGTCCTGACTTTC
TRBD1 | TRBJ1-2 | TRBV5-4 | NA | CASSLDPGQGYGYTF | TGTGCCAGCAGCTTGGACCCGGGACAGGGATATGGCTACACCTTC
NA | TRBJ2-3 | TRBV6-1 | NA | CASSETRSSTDTQYF | TGTGCCAGCAGTGAGACTAGATCTAGCACAGATACGCAGTATTTT
NA | TRBJ2-7 | TRBV28 | NA | CASSLAGQGQYF | TGTGCCAGCAGTTTAGCCGGGCAGGGGCAGTACTTC
TRBD1 | TRBJ1-3 | TRBV5-1 | NA | CASSLQGQHSGNTIYF | TGCGCCAGCAGCCTACAGGGACAGCACTCTGGAAACACCATATATTTT
NA | TRBJ1-2 | TRBV28 | NA | CASSLDEGDYGYTF | TGTGCCAGCAGTTTAGATGAGGGGGACTATGGCTACACCTTC
TRBD1 | TRBJ2-1 | TRBV6-5 | NA | CASTRGQINEQFF | TGTGCCAGCACCAGGGGGCAGATCAATGAGCAGTTCTTC
NA | TRBJ2-6 | TRBV4-2 | NA | CASSQDFTASGANVLTF | TGTGCCAGCAGCCAAGATTTTACAGCCTCTGGGGCCAACGTCCTGACTTTC
TRBD1 | TRBJ1-2 | TRBV7-9 | once | CASSVGTGTNYGYTF | TGTGCCAGCAGCGTCGGGACAGGGACTAACTATGGCTACACCTTC
TRBD2 | TRBJ2-7 | TRBV5-6 | few | CASSLGLAGGYEQYF | TGTGCCAGCAGCTTAGGTCTAGCGGGAGGGTACGAGCAGTACTTC
TRBD2 | TRBJ2-2 | TRBV5-1 | NA | CASTNGGLATGELFF | TGCGCCAGCACCAACGGGGGACTAGCTACCGGGGAGCTGTTTTTT
NA | TRBJ2-2 | TRBV6-5 | NA | CASKLTGELFF | TGTGCCAGTAAGCTCACCGGGGAGCTGTTTTTT
TRBD1 | TRBJ1-1 | TRBV4-1 | NA | CASSQVGTANTEAFF | TGCGCCAGCAGCCAAGTGGGGACAGCGAACACTGAAGCTTTCTTT
TRBD1 | TRBJ1-1 | TRBV7-6 | NA | CASSQDRGRMNTEAFF | TGTGCCAGCAGCCAGGACAGGGGGCGAATGAACACTGAAGCTTTCTTT
NA | TRBJ1-4 | TRBV25-1 | NA | CASKHTNEKLFF | TGTGCCAGCAAGCACACTAATGAAAAACTGTTTTTT
NA | TRBJ1-1 | TRBV5-1 | once | CASSLVGGDGEAFF | TGCGCCAGCAGCTTGGTAGGAGGGGACGGTGAAGCTTTCTTT
NA | TRBJ2-5 | TRBV5-6 | NA | CASSLVQSQETQYF | TGTGCCAGCAGCTTAGTACAGTCCCAAGAGACCCAGTACTTC
TRBD1 | TRBJ1-1 | TRBV19 | NA | CASQRQGGSTEAFF | TGTGCCAGCCAAAGACAGGGGGGAAGCACTGAAGCTTTCTTT
TRBD2 | TRBJ2-7 | TRBV5-4 | NA | CASSRPSGRYEQYF | TGTGCCAGCAGCCGCCCTAGCGGGAGGTACGAGCAGTACTTC
NA | TRBJ2-7 | TRBV5-1 | NA | CASSVSGNGEQYF | TGCGCCAGCAGCGTCTCGGGAAACGGCGAGCAGTACTTC
NA | TRBJ1-4 | TRBV7-2 | NA | CASSLGEALTTNEKLFF | TGTGCCAGCAGCTTAGGTGAGGCCCTTACAACTAATGAAAAACTGTTTTTT
NA | TRBJ2-1 | TRBV6-1 | NA | CASRNSDQRGNEQFF | TGTGCCAGCAGAAATTCGGACCAGAGGGGGAATGAGCAGTTCTTC
TRBD1 | TRBJ1-2 | TRBV18 | NA | CASSPGLGQDGYTF | TGTGCCAGCTCACCAGGCTTGGGACAGGATGGCTACACCTTC
NA | TRBJ1-2 | TRBV7-9 | NA | CASSPSGGYGYTF | TGTGCCAGCAGCCCCTCGGGGGGTTATGGCTACACCTTC
NA | TRBJ1-4 | TRBV19 | NA | CASSQQVSTNEKLFF | TGTGCCAGTAGTCAACAGGTGTCCACGAATGAAAAACTGTTTTTT
TRBD1 | TRBJ1-2 | TRBV3-1/TRBV3-2 | NA | CASSQELTGGNYGYTF | TGTGCCAGCAGCCAAGAATTAACAGGGGGAAACTATGGCTACACCTTC
NA | TRBJ1-2 | TRBV7-2 | NA | CASSLDGDFNYGYTF | TGTGCCAGCAGCTTAGACGGTGACTTTAACTATGGCTACACCTTC
NA | TRBJ1-5 | TRBV19 | few | CASSKRGGVRVGHQPQHF | TGTGCCAGCTCAAAAAGAGGGGGTGTTAGGGTGGGGCATCAGCCCCAGCATTTT
NA | TRBJ2-1 | TRBV6-2/TRBV6-3 | NA | CASSFHLQNTLSNEQFF | TGTGCCAGCAGTTTTCACCTACAGAACACCCTTAGCAATGAGCAGTTCTTC
NA | TRBJ1-1 | TRBV6-5 | NA | CASQVGGATEAFF | TGTGCCAGCCAAGTTGGGGGGGCTACTGAAGCTTTCTTT
TRBD2 | TRBJ2-1 | TRBV5-8 | once | CASSFPSGNEQFF | TGTGCCAGCAGCTTCCCTAGCGGCAATGAGCAGTTCTTC
TRBD1 | TRBJ1-4 | TRBV2 | NA | CATQLQGRIEKLFF | TGTGCCACACAACTACAGGGGAGGATTGAAAAACTGTTTTTT
TRBD1 | TRBJ2-5 | TRBV3-1/TRBV3-2 | NA | CASSRTDRVEETQYF | TGTGCCAGCAGCCGCACGGACAGGGTAGAAGAGACCCAGTACTTC
NA | TRBJ1-6 | TRBV14 | NA | CASSPDTHSPLHF | TGTGCCAGCAGCCCGGACACGCACTCACCCCTCCACTTT
NA | TRBJ1-2 | TRBV27 | NA | CASSLSVPGFNYGYTF | TGTGCCAGCAGTTTATCGGTGCCAGGGTTTAACTATGGCTACACCTTC
NA | TRBJ2-7 | TRBV13 | NA | CASSLVGPSHEQYF | TGTGCCAGCAGCTTAGTTGGTCCAAGCCACGAGCAGTACTTC
NA | TRBJ2-2 | TRBV6-6 | NA | CASTLSRDTGELFF | TGTGCCAGCACCCTATCCAGGGATACCGGGGAGCTGTTTTTT
NA | TRBJ1-3 | TRBV7-7 | NA | CASSSGYGNTIYF | TGTGCCAGCAGCTCGGGATATGGAAACACCATATATTTT
NA | TRBJ2-3 | TRBV23-1 | NA | CASSHSWASSTDTQYF | TGCGCCAGCAGTCACTCCTGGGCCTCTAGCACAGATACGCAGTATTTT
NA | TRBJ1-3 | TRBV5-1 | NA | CASSLDDNPNTIYF | TGCGCCAGCAGCTTGGACGACAACCCGAACACCATATATTTT
TRBD1 | TRBJ1-1 | TRBV29-1 | NA | CSAATGVDTEAFF | TGCAGCGCCGCGACAGGGGTCGACACTGAAGCTTTCTTT
NA | TRBJ1-2 | TRBV5-6 | NA | CASSERDRYYGYTF | TGTGCCAGCAGTGAGAGGGATAGGTACTATGGCTACACCTTC
TRBD2 | TRBJ2-1 | TRBV27 | NA | CASGIAGGYAGANEQFF | TGTGCCAGCGGTATAGCGGGGGGCTACGCGGGGGCCAATGAGCAGTTCTTC
TRBD2 | TRBJ2-1 | TRBV6-5 | few | CASSPLAGGDNEQFF | TGTGCCAGCAGTCCACTAGCGGGGGGTGACAATGAGCAGTTCTTC
TRBD1 | TRBJ2-1 | TRBV27 | NA | CASSFVDRGWGPDNEQFF | TGTGCCAGCAGTTTCGTGGACAGGGGTTGGGGTCCAGACAATGAGCAGTTCTTC
NA | TRBJ2-2 | TRBV6-6 | NA | CASEISPGELFF | TGTGCCAGCGAGATTTCCCCCGGGGAGCTGTTTTTT
NA | TRBJ1-1 | TRBV27 | NA | CASSLSTGNTEAFF | TGTGCCAGCAGTTTATCGACAGGGAACACTGAAGCTTTCTTT
NA | TRBJ2-1 | TRBV13 | NA | CASIDRSSSYNEQFF | TGTGCCAGCATTGACAGGTCCAGCTCCTACAATGAGCAGTTCTTC
TRBD1 | TRBJ1-2 | TRBV28 | NA | CASSLLTGTGGYTF | TGTGCCAGCAGTTTACTCACCGGGACAGGAGGCTACACCTTC
NA | TRBJ2-7 | TRBV6-5 | NA | CASRNGAYEQYF | TGTGCCAGCAGAAACGGGGCCTACGAGCAGTACTTC
NA | TRBJ2-1 | TRBV14 | NA | CASSQPSGGLRDEQFF | TGTGCCAGCAGCCAGCCCTCAGGGGGGCTAAGGGATGAGCAGTTCTTC
NA | TRBJ2-1 | TRBV6-2/TRBV6-3 | NA | CASSFPAGIYNEQFF | TGTGCCAGCAGTTTTCCAGCGGGTATCTACAATGAGCAGTTCTTC
NA | TRBJ2-7 | TRBV7-2 | NA | CASSFGPGVYEQYF | TGTGCCAGCAGCTTCGGTCCCGGGGTCTACGAGCAGTACTTC